The 3 T cell receptor beta chains presented below share a single source sample, sequenced in a study of T cell repertoires in cytomegalovirus infection. These TCRs are of unknown antigen specificity. MiXCR, run by TCRdb on the reads, gives a single entry per CDR3 protein. The data hold about 900,000 distinct CDR3 sequences, with 30% to 40% observed a single time. Here the sequenced sample was cultured CD8+ T cells from PBMCs, taken from culture after CMV antigen stimulation. The source is a human donor in good health (CMV status not recorded). Some clones in this sample may be carry-over from other donors' samples.

The chain combines TRBV27 with TRBJ2-1; no definite D call. The germline V gene encodes CDR1 MNHEY and CDR2 SMNVEV (reference sequence). This CDR3 contains 13 residues. The ends were cut back, 5 bases at V and 8 bases at J, with 13 bases in the middle. CDR3 sequence: CASSVGPWDEQFF. The DNA for the CDR3 is TGTGCCAGCAGTGTGGGTCCTTGGGATGAGCAGTTCTTC.

The chain is built from TRBV5-4 and TRBJ1-2; D unresolved. Germline values: CDR1 SGHNT, CDR2 YYREEE (reference sequence). The V end was cut by 0 bases, the J end by 2 bases, with 14 bases between. The CDR3 totals 16 residues. In nucleotides, the CDR3 is TGTGCCAGCAGCTTGGCCCGGGAAAAGGGAAACTATGGCTACACCTTC. It codes for CASSLAREKGNYGYTF.

The gene calls are TRBV6-1 and TRBJ2-5, with 8 bases aligning to TRBD2. The CDR3 has 17 amino acids. Germline CDR1 is MNHNS and CDR2 is SASEGT. V gave up 1 base and J gave up 0 bases; unmatched junction bases: 7. CDR3 coding DNA: TGTGCCAGCAGTGAAGAGACTCCAGCGGGGGACCAAGAGACCCAGTACTTC. Amino acid sequence: CASSEETPAGDQETQYF.